This T cell receptor (beta chain) is from a study of T cell responses to AZD1222 COVID-19 vaccine. Libraries were prepared by immunoSEQ multiplex PCR; TCRdb keeps only in-frame clonotypes and omits some of them. The data contain 150,000 to 180,000 clones, roughly 90% of them seen just once; the ten biggest clones take up under 20%. The TCR was taken from an adult in good health. Sequencing used peripheral blood, obtained on day 0 of AZD1222 vaccination.

The CDR3 reads CASSSGQNYGYTF. CDR3 sequence (DNA): TGTGCCAGCAGCTCCGGACAGAACTATGGCTACACCTTC. V and J are TRBV5-6 and TRBJ1-2, with D possibly TRBD1 on 6 matching bases. The CDR3 is 13 residues long. Deletions cut 3 bases from V and 2 bases from J, with 8 bases between. Germline CDR1 SGHDT, CDR2 YYEEEE.